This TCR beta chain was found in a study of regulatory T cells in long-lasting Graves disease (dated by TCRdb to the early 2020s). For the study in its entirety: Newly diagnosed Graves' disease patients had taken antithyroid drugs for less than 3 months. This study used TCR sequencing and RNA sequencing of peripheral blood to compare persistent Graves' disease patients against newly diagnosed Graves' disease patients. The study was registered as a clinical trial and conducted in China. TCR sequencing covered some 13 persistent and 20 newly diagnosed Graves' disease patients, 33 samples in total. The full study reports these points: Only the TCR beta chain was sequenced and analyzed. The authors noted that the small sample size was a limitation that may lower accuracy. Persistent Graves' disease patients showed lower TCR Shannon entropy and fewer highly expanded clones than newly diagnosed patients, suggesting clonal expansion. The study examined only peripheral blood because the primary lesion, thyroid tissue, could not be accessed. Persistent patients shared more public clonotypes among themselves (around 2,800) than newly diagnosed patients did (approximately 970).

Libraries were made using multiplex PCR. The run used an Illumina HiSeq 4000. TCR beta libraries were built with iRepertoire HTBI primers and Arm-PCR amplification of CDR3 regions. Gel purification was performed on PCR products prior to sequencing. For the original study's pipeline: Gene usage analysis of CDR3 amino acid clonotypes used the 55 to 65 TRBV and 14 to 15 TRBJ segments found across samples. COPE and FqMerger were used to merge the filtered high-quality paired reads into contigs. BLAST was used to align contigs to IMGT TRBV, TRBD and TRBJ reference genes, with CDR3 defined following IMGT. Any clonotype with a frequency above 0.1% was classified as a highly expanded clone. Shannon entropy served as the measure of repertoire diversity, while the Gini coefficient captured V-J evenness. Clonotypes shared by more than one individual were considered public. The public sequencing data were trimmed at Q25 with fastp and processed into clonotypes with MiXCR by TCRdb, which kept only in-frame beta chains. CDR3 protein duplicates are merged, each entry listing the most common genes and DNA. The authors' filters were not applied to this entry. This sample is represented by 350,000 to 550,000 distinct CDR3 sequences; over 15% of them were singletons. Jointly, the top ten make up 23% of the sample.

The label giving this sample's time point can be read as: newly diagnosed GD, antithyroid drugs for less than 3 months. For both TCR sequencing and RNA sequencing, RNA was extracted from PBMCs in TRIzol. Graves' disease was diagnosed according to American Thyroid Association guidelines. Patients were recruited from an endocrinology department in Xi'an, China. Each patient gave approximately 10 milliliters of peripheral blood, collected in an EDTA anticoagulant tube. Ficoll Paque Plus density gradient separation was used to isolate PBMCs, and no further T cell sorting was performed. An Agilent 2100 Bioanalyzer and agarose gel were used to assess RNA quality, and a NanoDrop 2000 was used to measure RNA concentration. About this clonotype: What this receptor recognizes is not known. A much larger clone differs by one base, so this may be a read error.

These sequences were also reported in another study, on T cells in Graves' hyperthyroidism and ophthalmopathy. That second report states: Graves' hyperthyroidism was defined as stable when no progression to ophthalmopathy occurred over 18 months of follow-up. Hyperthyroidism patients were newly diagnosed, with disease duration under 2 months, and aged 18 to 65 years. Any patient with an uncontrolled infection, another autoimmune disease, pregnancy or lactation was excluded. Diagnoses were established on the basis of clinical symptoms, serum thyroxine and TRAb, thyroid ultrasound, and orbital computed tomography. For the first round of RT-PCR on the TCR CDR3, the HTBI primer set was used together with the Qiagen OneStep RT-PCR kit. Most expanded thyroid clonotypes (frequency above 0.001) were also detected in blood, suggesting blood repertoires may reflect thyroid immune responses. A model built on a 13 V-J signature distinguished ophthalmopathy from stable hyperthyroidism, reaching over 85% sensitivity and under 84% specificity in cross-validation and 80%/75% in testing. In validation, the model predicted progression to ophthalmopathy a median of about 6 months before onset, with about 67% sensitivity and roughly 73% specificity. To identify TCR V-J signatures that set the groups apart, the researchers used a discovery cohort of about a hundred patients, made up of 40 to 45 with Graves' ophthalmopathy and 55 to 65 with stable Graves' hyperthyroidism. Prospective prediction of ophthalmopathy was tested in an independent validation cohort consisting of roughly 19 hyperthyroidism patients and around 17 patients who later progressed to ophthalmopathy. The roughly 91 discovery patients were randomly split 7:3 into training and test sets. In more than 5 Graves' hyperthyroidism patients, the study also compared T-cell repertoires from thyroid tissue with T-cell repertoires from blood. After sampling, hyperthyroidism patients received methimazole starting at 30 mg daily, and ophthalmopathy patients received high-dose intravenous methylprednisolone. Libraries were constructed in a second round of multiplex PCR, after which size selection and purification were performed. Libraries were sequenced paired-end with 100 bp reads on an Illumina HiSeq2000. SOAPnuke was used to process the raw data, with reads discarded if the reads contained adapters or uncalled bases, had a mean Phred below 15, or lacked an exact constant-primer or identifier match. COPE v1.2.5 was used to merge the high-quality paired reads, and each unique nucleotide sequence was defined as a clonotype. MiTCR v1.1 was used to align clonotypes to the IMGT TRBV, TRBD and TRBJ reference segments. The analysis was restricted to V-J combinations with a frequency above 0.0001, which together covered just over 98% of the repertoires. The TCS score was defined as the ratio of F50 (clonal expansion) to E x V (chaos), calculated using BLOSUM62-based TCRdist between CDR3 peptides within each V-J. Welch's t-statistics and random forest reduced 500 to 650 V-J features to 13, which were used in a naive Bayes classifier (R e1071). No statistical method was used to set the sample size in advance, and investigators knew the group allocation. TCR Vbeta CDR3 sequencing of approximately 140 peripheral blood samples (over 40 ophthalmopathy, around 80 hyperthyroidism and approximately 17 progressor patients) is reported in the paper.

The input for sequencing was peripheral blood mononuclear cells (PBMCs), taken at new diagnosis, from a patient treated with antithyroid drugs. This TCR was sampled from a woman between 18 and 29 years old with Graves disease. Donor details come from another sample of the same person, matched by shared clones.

This receptor carries the CDR3 CASSGSGRTHEQYF. The nucleotides read TGTGCCAGCAGCGGTAGCGGGAGAACCCATGAGCAGTACTTC. The chain is assembled from TRBV7-2 and TRBJ2-4; 9 central nucleotides agree with TRBD2. The germline V and J ends show losses of 5 bases and 13 bases respectively, and no gene match explains 12 bases of the junction. From a lookup of the germline V gene, CDR1 and CDR2 are SGHTA and FQGNSA. The CDR3, from cysteine to phenylalanine, totals 14 residues. The entry retains the CDR3 DNA only, 42 bases that are in frame from base 1.